Included here is one TCR beta chain sequence, with context. The antigen is undetermined. This record comes from a study of identical twins. Study conclusions and caveats: Out-of-frame sharing of TCR alpha in monozygotic twins was underestimated by models.

MiXCR was run by TCRdb on the 5' RACE reads, yielding one entry per CDR3 protein. The sample records 1,800,000 or so distinct CDR3 sequences, around a third being singletons. Germline values: CDR1 MDHEN, CDR2 SYDVKM. Trimming left V 6 bases short and J 4 bases short, with 16 bases between. This CDR3 contains 15 residues. This receptor was obtained from a newborn girl in good health. The V gene is TRBV28, the J gene TRBJ1-3, with D unresolved. What was sequenced was cord blood. CDR3 sequence: CASRPPWTAGNTIYF. The CDR3 DNA reads TGTGCCAGCAGGCCACCCTGGACGGCGGGAAACACCATATATTTT.